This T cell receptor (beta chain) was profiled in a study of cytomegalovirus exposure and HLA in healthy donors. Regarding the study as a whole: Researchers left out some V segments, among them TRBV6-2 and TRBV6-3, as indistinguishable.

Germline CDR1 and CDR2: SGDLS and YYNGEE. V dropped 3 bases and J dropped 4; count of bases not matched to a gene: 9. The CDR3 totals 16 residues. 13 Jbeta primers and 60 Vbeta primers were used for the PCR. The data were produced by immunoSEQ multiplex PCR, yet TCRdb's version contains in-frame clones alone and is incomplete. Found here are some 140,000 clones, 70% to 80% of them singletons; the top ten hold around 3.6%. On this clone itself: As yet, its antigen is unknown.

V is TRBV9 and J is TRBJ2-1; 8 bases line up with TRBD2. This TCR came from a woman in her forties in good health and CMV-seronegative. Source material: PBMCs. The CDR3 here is CASSATGGAFYNEQFF. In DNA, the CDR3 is TGTGCCAGCAGCGCGACCGGGGGGGCTTTTTACAATGAGCAGTTCTTC.